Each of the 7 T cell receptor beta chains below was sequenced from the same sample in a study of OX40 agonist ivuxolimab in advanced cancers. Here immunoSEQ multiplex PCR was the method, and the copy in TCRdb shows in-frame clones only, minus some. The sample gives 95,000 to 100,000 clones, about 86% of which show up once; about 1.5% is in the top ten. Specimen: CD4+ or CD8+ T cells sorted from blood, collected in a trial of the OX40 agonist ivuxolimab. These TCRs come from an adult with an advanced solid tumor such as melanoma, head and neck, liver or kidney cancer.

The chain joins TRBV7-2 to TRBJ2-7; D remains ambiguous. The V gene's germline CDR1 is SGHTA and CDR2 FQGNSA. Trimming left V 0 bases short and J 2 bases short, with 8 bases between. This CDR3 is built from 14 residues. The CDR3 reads CASSLAGLAYEQYF. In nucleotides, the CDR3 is TGTGCCAGCAGCTTAGCCGGGCTGGCCTACGAGCAGTACTTC.

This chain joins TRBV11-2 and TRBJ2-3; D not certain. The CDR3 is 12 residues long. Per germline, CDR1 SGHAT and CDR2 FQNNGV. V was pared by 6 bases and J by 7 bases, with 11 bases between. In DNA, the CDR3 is TGTGCCAGCAGGACGTGGGGAAATACGCAGTATTTT. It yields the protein CASRTWGNTQYF.

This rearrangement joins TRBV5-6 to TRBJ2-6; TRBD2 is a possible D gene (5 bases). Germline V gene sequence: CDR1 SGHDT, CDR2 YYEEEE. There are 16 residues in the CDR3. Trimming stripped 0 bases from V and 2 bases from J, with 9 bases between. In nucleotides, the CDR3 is TGTGCCAGCAGCTTGGGAGGAGGCACTGGGGCCAACGTCCTGACTTTC. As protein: CASSLGGGTGANVLTF.

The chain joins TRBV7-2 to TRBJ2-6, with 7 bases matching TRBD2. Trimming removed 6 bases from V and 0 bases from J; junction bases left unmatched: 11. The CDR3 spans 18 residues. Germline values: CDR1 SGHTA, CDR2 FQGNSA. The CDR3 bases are TGTGCCAGCAGTAGCCCTCTAGCGGTCCCCTCTGGGGCCAACGTCCTGACTTTC. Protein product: CASSSPLAVPSGANVLTF.

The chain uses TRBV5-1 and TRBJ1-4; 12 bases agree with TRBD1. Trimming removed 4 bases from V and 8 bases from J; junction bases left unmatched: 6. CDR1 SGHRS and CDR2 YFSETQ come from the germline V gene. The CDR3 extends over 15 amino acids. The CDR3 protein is CASSPAGTGGEKLFF. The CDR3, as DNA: TGCGCCAGCAGCCCGGCCGGGACAGGGGGCGAAAAACTGTTTTTT.

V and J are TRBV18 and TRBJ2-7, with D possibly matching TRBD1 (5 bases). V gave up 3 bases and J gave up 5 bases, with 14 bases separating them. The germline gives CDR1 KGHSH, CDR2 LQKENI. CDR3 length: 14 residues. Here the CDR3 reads CASSPPGNRNEQYF. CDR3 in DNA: TGTGCCAGCTCACCCCCGGGTAACAGGAACGAGCAGTACTTC.

CDR3 bases: TGTGCCAGCAGCTTGGTCGGGGGTCAGCCCCAGCATTTT. Protein product: CASSLVGGQPQHF. This chain connects TRBV5-5 to TRBJ1-5, with D tentatively TRBD1 (5 bases). The CDR3 has 13 amino acids. Germline lookup yields CDR1 SGHKS and CDR2 YYEKEE (reference sequence). The germline V and J ends were trimmed by 0 bases and 6 bases, with 7 bases remaining between them.